This T cell receptor beta chain stems from a study of T cell responses to AZD1222 COVID-19 vaccine. The data were produced by immunoSEQ multiplex PCR, yet TCRdb's version contains in-frame clones alone and is incomplete. The table shows about 120,000 clones, with about 89% occurring only once. The CDR3 has 13 amino acids. The V gene's germline CDR1 is SGHVS and CDR2 FQNEAQ. V dropped 8 bases and J dropped 8 bases, with 18 bases sitting between them. The chain has TRBV7-8 and TRBJ1-1, with D unresolved. The sequence was obtained from an adult in good health. The source was peripheral blood, collected on day 0 of AZD1222 vaccination. The DNA for the CDR3 is TGTGCCAGCGGGGTGGGGTCGCCGGTGGAAGCTTTCTTT. It is translated as CASGVGSPVEAFF.